The rows below give T cell receptor beta chains drawn from one sample of a study of OX40 agonist ivuxolimab in advanced cancers. Assay: immunoSEQ multiplex PCR; the TCRdb copy retains only in-frame clones and omits some. This table holds about 80,000 clones, about nine tenths found once. The sequences come from CD4+ or CD8+ T cells sorted from blood, collected in a trial of the OX40 agonist ivuxolimab. The receptors stem from an adult with an advanced solid tumor such as melanoma, head and neck, liver or kidney cancer. The CDR3 runs from the conserved cysteine through the conserved F or W. The D gene is left open where the match is weak. Clone size is given for some rows only: seen once, a few or many times, or a class if the clone is expanded.

v_gene: TRBV5-1
abundance: NA
d_gene: NA
j_gene: TRBJ1-2
len: 14
CDR3nt: TGCGCCAGCAGCTCTGCCGCAGGGACCTATGGCTACACCTTC
CDR3aa: CASSSAAGTYGYTF

v_gene: TRBV15
abundance: NA
d_gene: TRBD1
j_gene: TRBJ1-4
len: 17
CDR3nt: TGTGCCACCAGCAGTGGGACAGGGGGCCGTACTAATGAAAAACTGTTTTTT
CDR3aa: CATSSGTGGRTNEKLFF

v_gene: TRBV2
abundance: NA
d_gene: NA
j_gene: TRBJ1-1
len: 13
CDR3nt: TGTGCCAGCAGTGAAGGAATGGCTTACGAAGCTTTCTTT
CDR3aa: CASSEGMAYEAFF

v_gene: TRBV6-1
abundance: NA
d_gene: NA
j_gene: TRBJ1-6
len: 14
CDR3nt: TGTGCCAGCAGTTCCACCGGGGATAATTCACCCCTCCACTTT
CDR3aa: CASSSTGDNSPLHF

v_gene: TRBV6-1
abundance: NA
d_gene: TRBD1
j_gene: TRBJ1-5
len: 15
CDR3nt: TGTGCCAGCAGACAACAGGGGGTTAGCAATCAGCCCCAGCATTTT
CDR3aa: CASRQQGVSNQPQHF

v_gene: TRBV5-5
abundance: once
d_gene: NA
j_gene: TRBJ1-5
len: 15
CDR3nt: TGTGCCAGCAGCTTGGATATCCTTTCCAATCAGCCCCAGCATTTT
CDR3aa: CASSLDILSNQPQHF

v_gene: TRBV14
abundance: NA
d_gene: NA
j_gene: TRBJ2-1
len: 11
CDR3nt: TGTGCCAGCAGCCAAAGGAATGAGCAGTTCTTC
CDR3aa: CASSQRNEQFF

v_gene: TRBV7-9
abundance: NA
d_gene: NA
j_gene: TRBJ1-5
len: 13
CDR3nt: TGTGCCAGCAGCTTAGAAAGGGAACAGCCCCAGCATTTT
CDR3aa: CASSLEREQPQHF

v_gene: TRBV11-1
abundance: NA
d_gene: NA
j_gene: TRBJ2-7
len: 14
CDR3nt: TGTGCCAGCAGCGGAAAGGCTCACTCCTACGAGCAGTACTTC
CDR3aa: CASSGKAHSYEQYF

v_gene: TRBV2
abundance: NA
d_gene: NA
j_gene: TRBJ2-1
len: 12
CDR3nt: TGTGCCAGCACCTTGAATTACAATGAGCAGTTCTTC
CDR3aa: CASTLNYNEQFF

v_gene: TRBV18
abundance: NA
d_gene: NA
j_gene: TRBJ1-2
len: 12
CDR3nt: TGTGCCAGCTCACCACCGGGGGGTGGCTACACCTTC
CDR3aa: CASSPPGGGYTF

v_gene: TRBV6-1
abundance: NA
d_gene: NA
j_gene: TRBJ1-5
len: 15
CDR3nt: TGTGCCAGCAATTCCTTGGGGTTCGGCAATCAGCCCCAGCATTTT
CDR3aa: CASNSLGFGNQPQHF

v_gene: TRBV10-1
abundance: NA
d_gene: NA
j_gene: TRBJ1-3
len: 14
CDR3nt: TGCGCCAGCAGTAAAGACAGTTCTGGAAACACCATATATTTT
CDR3aa: CASSKDSSGNTIYF

v_gene: TRBV10-1
abundance: NA
d_gene: TRBD1
j_gene: TRBJ2-1
len: 18
CDR3nt: TGCGCCAGCAGTGGGACAGGGCCGGGGCCAATACGATACAATGAGCAGTTCTTC
CDR3aa: CASSGTGPGPIRYNEQFF

v_gene: TRBV9
abundance: NA
d_gene: TRBD2
j_gene: TRBJ2-7
len: 15
CDR3nt: TGTGCCAGCAGCGTAGGACTAGCGGGAGTTTACGAGCAGTACTTC
CDR3aa: CASSVGLAGVYEQYF

v_gene: TRBV6-5
abundance: NA
d_gene: NA
j_gene: TRBJ1-2
len: 14
CDR3nt: TGTGCCAGCAGTTACTCGGGGGCGCGCTATGGCTACACCTTC
CDR3aa: CASSYSGARYGYTF

v_gene: TRBV19
abundance: NA
d_gene: NA
j_gene: TRBJ2-7
len: 16
CDR3nt: TGTGCCAGTATGCGATCGCCTCGCCCTCAAAGCTACGAGCAGTACTTC
CDR3aa: CASMRSPRPQSYEQYF

v_gene: TRBV4-3
abundance: NA
d_gene: NA
j_gene: TRBJ2-3
len: 15
CDR3nt: TGCGCCAGCAGCCAAGAGCACAGGGCCACAGATACGCAGTATTTT
CDR3aa: CASSQEHRATDTQYF

v_gene: TRBV18
abundance: NA
d_gene: NA
j_gene: TRBJ1-1
len: 16
CDR3nt: TGTGCCAGCTCACCCCGTTTATCGACAGTTAACACTGAAGCTTTCTTT
CDR3aa: CASSPRLSTVNTEAFF

v_gene: TRBV11-1
abundance: NA
d_gene: NA
j_gene: TRBJ1-2
len: 13
CDR3nt: TGTGCCAGCAGCTTAGCCCCTAACTATGGCTACACCTTC
CDR3aa: CASSLAPNYGYTF

v_gene: TRBV2
abundance: NA
d_gene: NA
j_gene: TRBJ2-4
len: 14
CDR3nt: TGTGCCAGCCTCGGGGACTTAGCCAAAAACATTCAGTACTTC
CDR3aa: CASLGDLAKNIQYF

v_gene: TRBV6-1
abundance: once
d_gene: NA
j_gene: TRBJ1-2
len: 13
CDR3nt: TGTGCCAGCCACTCCGGGACCGACTATGGCTACACCTTC
CDR3aa: CASHSGTDYGYTF

v_gene: TRBV27
abundance: NA
d_gene: NA
j_gene: TRBJ2-5
len: 12
CDR3nt: TGTGCCAGCGGACCTCGGATCGGAGTAAAGTACTTC
CDR3aa: CASGPRIGVKYF

v_gene: TRBV7-9
abundance: NA
d_gene: NA
j_gene: TRBJ2-5
len: 15
CDR3nt: TGTGCCAGCAGCTTACCAGGGGGAGGTGGAGAGACCCAGTACTTC
CDR3aa: CASSLPGGGGETQYF

v_gene: TRBV5-6
abundance: NA
d_gene: NA
j_gene: TRBJ1-2
len: 13
CDR3nt: TGTGCCAGCAGCTTGCAGGGGTCAAGTGGCTACACCTTC
CDR3aa: CASSLQGSSGYTF

v_gene: TRBV4-1
abundance: NA
d_gene: NA
j_gene: TRBJ2-1
len: 12
CDR3nt: TGCGCCAGCAGCCAAGGCAGCCTCACTCAGTTCTTC
CDR3aa: CASSQGSLTQFF

v_gene: TRBV7-3
abundance: once
d_gene: NA
j_gene: TRBJ1-6
len: 14
CDR3nt: TGTGCCAGCAGTGAAGGGGACAATAATTCACCCCTCCACTTT
CDR3aa: CASSEGDNNSPLHF

v_gene: TRBV28
abundance: NA
d_gene: NA
j_gene: TRBJ1-3
len: 14
CDR3nt: TGTGCCAGCAGTACCAGGGTCTCCGGAAACACCATATATTTT
CDR3aa: CASSTRVSGNTIYF

v_gene: TRBV30
abundance: NA
d_gene: NA
j_gene: TRBJ1-5
len: 17
CDR3nt: TGTGCCTGGAGTGTAGTCAGAGGACCTTATAGCAATCAGCCCCAGCATTTT
CDR3aa: CAWSVVRGPYSNQPQHF

v_gene: TRBV5-4
abundance: once
d_gene: NA
j_gene: TRBJ1-1
len: 12
CDR3nt: TGTGCCAGCCGAGGAGGTAGCCCTGAAGCTTTCTTT
CDR3aa: CASRGGSPEAFF

v_gene: TRBV28
abundance: NA
d_gene: NA
j_gene: TRBJ1-2
len: 11
CDR3nt: TGTGCCAGCAGGGAGAGATATGGCTACACCTTC
CDR3aa: CASRERYGYTF

v_gene: TRBV6-1
abundance: NA
d_gene: NA
j_gene: TRBJ2-3
len: 15
CDR3nt: TGTGCCAGCAGTGAGGAGGGTTGGAGCACAGATACGCAGTATTTT
CDR3aa: CASSEEGWSTDTQYF

v_gene: TRBV10-2
abundance: NA
d_gene: NA
j_gene: TRBJ1-6
len: 15
CDR3nt: TGCGCCAGCAGTTTGACCCCCGAGAGACGTTCACCCCTCCACTTT
CDR3aa: CASSLTPERRSPLHF

v_gene: TRBV15
abundance: NA
d_gene: NA
j_gene: TRBJ1-5
len: 14
CDR3nt: TGTGCCACCAGCGGAGGCAGGGGAAGTCAGCCCCAGCATTTT
CDR3aa: CATSGGRGSQPQHF

v_gene: TRBV28
abundance: NA
d_gene: NA
j_gene: TRBJ1-1
len: 15
CDR3nt: TGTGCCCGCTTCATTAACCGGGCCGGGAACACTGAAGCTTTCTTT
CDR3aa: CARFINRAGNTEAFF

v_gene: TRBV5-8
abundance: NA
d_gene: NA
j_gene: TRBJ2-5
len: 12
CDR3nt: TGTGCCAGCAGCCCCCACCGGGAGACCCAGTACTTC
CDR3aa: CASSPHRETQYF

v_gene: TRBV19
abundance: NA
d_gene: NA
j_gene: TRBJ2-7
len: 14
CDR3nt: TGTGCCAGTAGTATGAGAAACACCGGCTACGAGCAGTACTTC
CDR3aa: CASSMRNTGYEQYF

v_gene: TRBV7-9
abundance: NA
d_gene: TRBD1
j_gene: TRBJ1-1
len: 14
CDR3nt: TGTGCCAGCAGCATAGGACAGGGAGACACTGAAGCTTTCTTT
CDR3aa: CASSIGQGDTEAFF

v_gene: TRBV29-1
abundance: NA
d_gene: TRBD1
j_gene: TRBJ1-1
len: 11
CDR3nt: TGCAGCGGACAGGGGGGCTTTGAAGCTTTCTTT
CDR3aa: CSGQGGFEAFF

v_gene: TRBV27
abundance: once
d_gene: NA
j_gene: TRBJ1-6
len: 14
CDR3nt: TGTGCCAGCAGTTTACATACCTCGGGGTCACCCCTCCACTTT
CDR3aa: CASSLHTSGSPLHF

v_gene: TRBV6-5
abundance: NA
d_gene: NA
j_gene: TRBJ2-2
len: 13
CDR3nt: TGTGCCATTAGGGCCGGGCCCACCGGGGAGCTGTTTTTT
CDR3aa: CAIRAGPTGELFF